Presented here are 28 T cell receptor beta chains from one specimen sequenced in a study of T cell changes during pregnancy in multiple sclerosis. Using immunoSEQ multiplex PCR, the repertoire was profiled, and TCRdb retains in-frame clones only, with some absent. The sample has 85,000 to 130,000 clones; just under 95% are singletons. Material: peripheral blood, obtained after pregnancy. The receptors derive from a female donor with multiple sclerosis, enrolled in a pregnancy study.

The gene calls are TRBV7-6 and TRBJ1-4; a weak D match, TRBD1 (6 bases). There are 14 residues in the CDR3. Germline V lookup: CDR1 SGHVS, CDR2 FNYEAQ. V lost 2 bases and J lost 8, with 12 bases in between. The CDR3 is CASSLSNRAEKLFF. In DNA, the CDR3 is TGTGCCAGCAGCTTATCGAACAGGGCGGAAAAACTGTTTTTT.

This clone was seen a few times. V usage is TRBV5-4 and J usage is TRBJ1-4; no reliable D call. The V and J ends lost 0 bases and 5 bases respectively, with 11 bases between them. Germline V CDR1 and CDR2: SGHNT, YYREEE (reference sequence). This CDR3 contains 15 residues. The CDR3 coding sequence is TGTGCCAGCAGCTTGGCGGGGTTTTCAAATGAAAAACTGTTTTTT. It is translated as CASSLAGFSNEKLFF.

CDR3 amino acids: CASSEVWGAVKNNEKLFF. CDR3 DNA: TGTGCCAGCAGTGAAGTATGGGGCGCCGTAAAGAATAATGAAAAACTGTTTTTT. The genes are TRBV6-1 and TRBJ1-4; tentative D call: TRBD1 (5 bases). Germline lookup yields CDR1 MNHNS and CDR2 SASEGT. This CDR3 region has 18 residues. Trimming removed 1 base at V and 4 bases at J, with 19 bases between.

The CDR3 loop is CATRERGTYEQYF. The CDR3 region has the DNA TGTGCCACCAGGGAGCGAGGGACCTACGAGCAGTACTTC. V and J are TRBV15 and TRBJ2-7; a weak D match, TRBD2 (5 bases). V was trimmed by 6 bases and J by 2 bases, leaving 11 bases between them. Germline values: CDR1 LNHNV, CDR2 YYDKDF (reference sequence). The CDR3 length is 13 residues.

The rearrangement joins TRBV5-4 to TRBJ1-2; D remains unclear. The CDR3 spans 14 residues. The germline gives CDR1 SGHNT, CDR2 YYREEE (reference sequence). V lost 0 bases and J 3 bases, leaving 9 bases between the germline ends. As DNA, the CDR3 is TGTGCCAGCAGCTTGGAACAGAGACACTATGGCTACACCTTC. Translated, it gives CASSLEQRHYGYTF.

V gene TRBV7-9 combines with J gene TRBJ1-1; D possibly corresponds to TRBD1 (6 bases). The germline V gene encodes CDR1 SEHNR and CDR2 FQNEAQ (reference sequence). Trimming cost V 3 bases and J 1 base, with 18 bases left between them. This CDR3 contains 17 residues. In nucleotides, the CDR3 is TGTGCCAGCAGCTTCCCCCGACAGGCAACCACGAACACTGAAGCTTTCTTT. Encoded protein: CASSFPRQATTNTEAFF.

The chain recombines TRBV5-4 with TRBJ2-3; D possibly corresponds to TRBD2 (5 bases). Trimming removed 0 bases at V and 4 bases at J, with 9 bases between. Germline CDR1 is SGHNT and CDR2 is YYREEE (reference sequence). The CDR3 extends over 14 amino acids. The CDR3 nucleotides read TGTGCCAGCAGCTTGGAAGGAGGATCAGATACGCAGTATTTT. Protein product: CASSLEGGSDTQYF.

The CDR3 DNA follows: TGTGCCAGCAGCTTAACAGGGACAGGGGACACCGGGGAGCTGTTTTTT. It codes for CASSLTGTGDTGELFF. The chain uses TRBV7-3 and TRBJ2-2; 10 positions match TRBD1. Trimming at V came to 0 bases and at J to 3 bases, leaving 1 base not matched to a gene. This CDR3 is built from 16 residues. Germline V gene lookup returns CDR1 SGHTA and CDR2 FQGTGA.

The CDR3 reads CASSGLLAGGTDTQYF. CDR3 sequence (DNA): TGTGCCAGCAGTGGACTTCTAGCGGGGGGCACAGATACGCAGTATTTT. The chain couples TRBV6-1 to TRBJ2-3; TRBD2 matches 10 bases. Germline loops: CDR1 MNHNS, CDR2 SASEGT. V lost 4 bases, J lost 1 base, and 5 bases stayed unmatched. The CDR3 runs to 16 residues.

This sequence joins TRBV7-9 and TRBJ1-1; no definite D call. V was cut by 5 bases and J by 6 bases, with 10 bases left in between. The length of the CDR3 is 12 residues. The germline CDR1 and CDR2 sequences are SEHNR and FQNEAQ (reference sequence). The CDR3 DNA is TGTGCCAGCAGCCCGGGAATCCCTGAAGCTTTCTTT. This encodes CASSPGIPEAFF.

CDR3 in DNA: TGCAGTGCGAGGTACCTTGGCTACACCTTC. This sequence encodes CSARYLGYTF. The chain couples TRBV20-1 to TRBJ1-2; D gene uncertain. Deletions cut 6 bases from V and 7 bases from J, with 9 bases between. CDR3 length: 10 amino acids. In germline, CDR1 is DFQATT, CDR2 SNEGSKA (reference sequence).

This chain joins TRBV19 and TRBJ1-5; 8 bases map to TRBD1. CDR3 length equals 17 residues. Per the germline V gene, CDR1 is LNHDA and CDR2 is SQIVND (reference sequence). V lost 9 bases, J lost 2 bases, and 15 bases stayed unmatched. The CDR3 protein is CASTWGPGQGRNQPQHF. The CDR3 DNA sequence: TGTGCCAGCACCTGGGGGCCCGGACAGGGTCGCAATCAGCCCCAGCATTTT.

The J gene is TRBJ2-2, the V gene TRBV9; tentatively, D is TRBD2 (5 bases). V was cut by 0 bases and J by 6 bases, with 12 bases left in between. The CDR3 runs 15 residues. Germline CDR1 is SGDLS and CDR2 is YYNGEE. The CDR3 spells CASSVGIRGAGELFF. For the CDR3, the DNA is TGTGCCAGCAGCGTAGGAATCCGGGGAGCCGGGGAGCTGTTTTTT.

The genes are TRBV5-1 and TRBJ2-3, with D possibly matching TRBD1 (6 bases). Germline lookup yields CDR1 SGHRS and CDR2 YFSETQ. This CDR3 region has 15 residues. V lost 3 bases, J lost 2 bases, and 13 bases lay in between. CDR3 nucleotide sequence: TGCGCCAGCAGCTCCGGAAACAGGGACACAGATACGCAGTATTTT. The encoded protein is CASSSGNRDTDTQYF.

The chain employs TRBV5-4 and TRBJ2-2; a weak D match, TRBD2 (5 bases). CDR1 is SGHNT, CDR2 YYREEE, per germline (reference sequence). The CDR3 totals 15 residues. V was pared by 1 base and J by 4 bases, with 11 bases between. The CDR3 loop is CASSLSGRSTGELFF. The DNA for the CDR3 is TGTGCCAGCAGCTTGTCGGGGAGAAGCACCGGGGAGCTGTTTTTT. The complete variable domain, with remaining parts taken from reference TRBV5-4 and TRBJ2-2, reads ETGVTQSPTHLIKTRGQQVTLRCSSQSGHNTVSWYQQALGQGPQFIFQYYREEENGRGNFPPRFSGLQFPNYSSELNVNALELDDSALYLCASSLSGRSTGELFFGEGSRLTVL.

The genes are TRBV6-5 and TRBJ1-3; 7 nucleotides line up with TRBD1. The V gene's germline CDR1 is MNHEY and CDR2 SVGAGI. The CDR3 consists of 14 residues. The J segment lost 4 bases and the V segment lost 4 bases, leaving 4 bases of the junction unmatched. The CDR3 loop reads CASSSDRVGNTIYF. The CDR3 DNA sequence: TGTGCCAGCAGTTCCGACAGGGTAGGAAACACCATATATTTT.

This rearrangement joins TRBV5-5 to TRBJ1-6; D is ambiguous. The CDR3 has 13 amino acids. The ends were cut back, 3 bases at V and 10 bases at J, with 11 bases in the middle. From germline, CDR1 is SGHKS and CDR2 YYEKEE (reference sequence). The CDR3 reads CASSSSLKSPLHF. The CDR3 coding sequence is TGTGCCAGCAGCTCATCCCTAAAATCACCCCTCCACTTT.

The gene calls are TRBV29-1 and TRBJ1-2; 7 positions agree with TRBD1. From germline, CDR1 is SQVTM and CDR2 ANQGSEA. Trimming took 4 bases from V and 8 from J; bases not matched to a gene: 4. The CDR3 runs 11 residues. CDR3 DNA: TGCAGCGTTGGACAGGGAGGCGGCTACACCTTC. Its translation: CSVGQGGGYTF. Full variable domain (remainder filled in from reference TRBV29-1 and TRBJ1-2): SAVISQKPSRDICQRGTSLTIQCQVDSQVTMMFWYRQQPGQSLTLIATANQGSEATYESGFVIDKFPISRPNLTFSTLTVSNMSPEDSSIYLCSVGQGGGYTFGSGTRLTVV.

The chain recombines TRBV6-1 with TRBJ2-5; unclear D gene. V dropped 6 bases and J dropped 1 base, with 15 bases sitting between them. CDR3 length: 15 residues. Looked up from germline, CDR1 is MNHNS and CDR2 is SASEGT. CDR3 coding DNA: TGTGCCAGCAGCCCCACGTTCGCAGTCCAAGAGACCCAGTACTTC. Protein product: CASSPTFAVQETQYF.

The chain is built from TRBV19 and TRBJ2-7, with D possibly matching TRBD2 (6 bases). The CDR3 runs 16 residues. V dropped 3 bases and J dropped 2 bases, with 17 bases sitting between them. CDR1 and CDR2 from the germline V gene are LNHDA and SQIVND (reference sequence). The CDR3 sequence: CASSIFLAEKTYEQYF. The CDR3 nucleotides are TGTGCCAGTAGTATTTTCTTAGCGGAAAAGACCTACGAGCAGTACTTC.

This clone was observed once. V and J are TRBV4-1 and TRBJ2-4; the D gene is possibly TRBD1 (6 bases). V was clipped by 1 base and J by 0 bases, with 13 bases between them. The CDR3 has 17 residues. The germline CDR1 and CDR2 sequences are MGHRA and YSYEKL. The CDR3 region is CASSQGGDTLAKNIQYF. The CDR3 region has the DNA TGCGCCAGCAGCCAAGGTGGGGACACGCTAGCCAAAAACATTCAGTACTTC.

The rearrangement joins TRBV6-1 to TRBJ2-7, with 10 bases identical to TRBD1. The CDR3 covers 14 residues. CDR1 and CDR2 from the germline V gene are MNHNS and SASEGT. After removal of 4 bases from V and 6 bases from J, the junction contained 6 bases not matched to a gene. The CDR3 is CASSVRDRGGEQYF. CDR3 DNA sequence: TGTGCCAGCAGTGTCCGGGACAGGGGAGGCGAGCAGTACTTC.

The rearrangement links TRBV5-8 to TRBJ2-1, with D hard to call. The CDR3 has 13 amino acids. The V end lost 4 bases, the J end lost 15 bases, and 20 bases lay between the germline ends. Germline CDR1 SGHTS, CDR2 YDEGEE. The CDR3, as DNA: TGTGCCAGCAGCCCGGAGCTAGTTAGTTATGGGTTCTTC. It encodes CASSPELVSYGFF.

The J gene is TRBJ1-6, the V gene TRBV27; a weak D match, TRBD1 (5 bases). The CDR3 covers 13 residues. Between the trimmed V and J ends, which lost 10 bases and 10 bases, there was a span of 17 bases. Germline values: CDR1 MNHEY, CDR2 SMNVEV (reference sequence). CDR3 sequence (DNA): TGTGCCACCTGGGGGGGGATTTACTCACCCCTCCACTTT. Amino acid sequence: CATWGGIYSPLHF.

This sequence joins TRBV5-6 and TRBJ2-7; 13 nucleotides line up with TRBD2. In germline, CDR1 is SGHDT, CDR2 YYEEEE. With V trimmed by 2 bases and J by 1 base, 6 bases remained unmatched. CDR3 length: 17 amino acids. The CDR3 spells CASSLRTSGRGSYEQYF. The CDR3 DNA sequence: TGTGCCAGCAGCTTAAGGACTAGCGGGAGAGGGTCCTACGAGCAGTACTTC.

The chain is built from TRBV6-4 and TRBJ2-3, with D possibly matching TRBD2 (5 bases). Germline V gives CDR1 MRHNA, CDR2 SNTAGT. V was cut by 0 bases and J by 5 bases, with 15 bases left in between. The CDR3 covers 16 residues. The CDR3 DNA reads TGTGCCAGCAGTGACTCGAGCGGATCGTCCCGAGATACGCAGTATTTT. Amino acid sequence: CASSDSSGSSRDTQYF.

This clone was seen just once. The chain uses TRBV13 and TRBJ2-1; 14 bases are a match to TRBD2. This CDR3 has 19 amino acids. V trimming: 4 bases; J trimming: 6 bases; junction bases outside the gene matches: 14. Germline V gives CDR1 PRHDT, CDR2 FYEKMQ (reference sequence). As DNA, the CDR3 is TGTGCCAGCAGCTACCGGACTAGCGGGAGGTTACGAGGGTCCAATGAGCAGTTCTTC. Residues: CASSYRTSGRLRGSNEQFF.

This clone was detected a few times. This sequence joins TRBV6-5 and TRBJ1-1, with D perhaps matching TRBD1 (5 bases). This CDR3 comprises 15 residues. Trimming took 6 bases from V and 5 from J, leaving 19 bases between them. Germline CDR1 is MNHEY and CDR2 is SVGAGI. CDR3 in DNA: TGTGCCAGCAGCCTACAGTTCACGGGGGAGACTGAAGCTTTCTTT. Translating it yields CASSLQFTGETEAFF.